This T cell receptor (beta chain) was sequenced during a study of T cell responses to AZD1222 COVID-19 vaccine. TCRdb's table, derived via immunoSEQ multiplex PCR, lists solely in-frame clones and lacks some. This sample has 55,000 to 75,000 clones, with 85% found just once. A note on this clone: As yet, its antigen is unknown.

General study results and limits: Vaccine-associated CD4 TCRs ranged over spike, dominating at 160-218 and 743-854. Only 5 to 7 individuals given AZD1222 were seropositive at baseline. Receipt of two AZD1222 doses was followed by a rise in Spike-specific TCR breadth and depth.

With 1 base removed from V and 8 bases from J, the gap between germline ends came to 11 bases. The CDR3 sequence is 13 residues long. The germline CDR1 and CDR2 sequences are SEHNR and FQNEAQ (reference sequence). The receptor's source is an adult in good health. The specimen comprised peripheral blood, sampled on day 0 of AZD1222 vaccination. This rearrangement joins TRBV7-9 to TRBJ1-2; D is perhaps TRBD1 (6 bases). In DNA form, the CDR3 reads TGTGCCAGCAGCTTAGAAGGGGGGGACGGCTACACCTTC. Translating it yields CASSLEGGDGYTF.